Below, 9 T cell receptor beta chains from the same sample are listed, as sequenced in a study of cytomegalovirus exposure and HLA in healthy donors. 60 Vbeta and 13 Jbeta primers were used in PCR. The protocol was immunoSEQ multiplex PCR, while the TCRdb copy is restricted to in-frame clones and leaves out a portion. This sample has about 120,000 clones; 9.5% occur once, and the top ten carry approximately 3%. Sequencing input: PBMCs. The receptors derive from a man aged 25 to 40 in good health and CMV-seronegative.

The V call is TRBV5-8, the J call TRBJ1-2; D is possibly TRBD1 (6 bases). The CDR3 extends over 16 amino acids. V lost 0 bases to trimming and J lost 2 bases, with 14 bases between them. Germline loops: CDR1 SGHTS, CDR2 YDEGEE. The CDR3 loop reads CASSLALAGANYGYTF. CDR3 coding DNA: TGTGCCAGCAGCTTGGCCTTGGCAGGGGCGAACTATGGCTACACCTTC.

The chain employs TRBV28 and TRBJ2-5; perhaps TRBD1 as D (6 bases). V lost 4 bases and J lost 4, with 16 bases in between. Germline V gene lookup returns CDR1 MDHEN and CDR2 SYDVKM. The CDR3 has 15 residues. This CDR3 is CASSSPTGGVETQYF. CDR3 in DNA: TGTGCCAGCAGTTCCCCGACAGGTGGGGTAGAGACCCAGTACTTC. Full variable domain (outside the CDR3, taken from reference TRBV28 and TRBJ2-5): DVKVTQSSRYLVKRTGEKVFLECVQDMDHENMFWYRQDPGLGLRLIYFSYDVKMKEKGDIPEGYSVSREKKERFSLILESASTNQTSMYLCASSSPTGGVETQYFGPGTRLLVL.

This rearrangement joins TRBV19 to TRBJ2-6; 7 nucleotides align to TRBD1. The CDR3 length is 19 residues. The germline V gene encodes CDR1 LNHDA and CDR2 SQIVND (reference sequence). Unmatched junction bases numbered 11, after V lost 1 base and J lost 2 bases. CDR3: CASSIGLARGRAGANVLTF. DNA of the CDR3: TGTGCCAGTAGTATAGGATTGGCGAGGGGGCGGGCTGGGGCCAACGTCCTGACTTTC.

The CDR3 here is CASSYPRSLGSPLHF. CDR3 coding DNA: TGTGCCAGCAGTTACCCTCGGAGTTTGGGTTCACCCCTCCACTTT. The chain couples TRBV27 to TRBJ1-6; D remains ambiguous. The ends were cut back, 4 bases at V and 9 bases at J, with 16 bases in the middle. This CDR3 has 15 amino acids. Per the germline V gene, CDR1 is MNHEY and CDR2 is SMNVEV (reference sequence).

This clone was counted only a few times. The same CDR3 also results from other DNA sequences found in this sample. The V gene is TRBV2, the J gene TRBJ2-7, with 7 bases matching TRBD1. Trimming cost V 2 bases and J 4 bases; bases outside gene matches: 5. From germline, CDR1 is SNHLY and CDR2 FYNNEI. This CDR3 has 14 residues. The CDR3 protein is CASSELGQTYEQYF. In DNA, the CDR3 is TGTGCCAGCAGTGAATTGGGACAGACTTACGAGCAGTACTTC.

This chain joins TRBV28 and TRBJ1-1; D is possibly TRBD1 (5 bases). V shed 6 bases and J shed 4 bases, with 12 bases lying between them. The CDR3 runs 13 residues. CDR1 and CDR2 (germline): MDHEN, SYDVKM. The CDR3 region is CASRRQGGTEAFF. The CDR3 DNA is TGTGCCAGCAGGCGTCAGGGAGGCACTGAAGCTTTCTTT.

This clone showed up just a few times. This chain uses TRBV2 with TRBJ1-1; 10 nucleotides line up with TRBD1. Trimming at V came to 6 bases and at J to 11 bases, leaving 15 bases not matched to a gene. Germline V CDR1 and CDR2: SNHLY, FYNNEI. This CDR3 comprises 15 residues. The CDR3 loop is CASRQDRGQGPVAFF. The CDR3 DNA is TGTGCCAGCAGGCAAGACAGGGGGCAGGGACCAGTGGCTTTCTTT.

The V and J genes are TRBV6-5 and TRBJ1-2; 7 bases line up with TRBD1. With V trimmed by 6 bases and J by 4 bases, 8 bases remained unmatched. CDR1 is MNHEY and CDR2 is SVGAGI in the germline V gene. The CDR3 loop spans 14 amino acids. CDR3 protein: CASSPGTAIYGYTF. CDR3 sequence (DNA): TGTGCCAGCAGCCCCGGGACAGCAATCTATGGCTACACCTTC.

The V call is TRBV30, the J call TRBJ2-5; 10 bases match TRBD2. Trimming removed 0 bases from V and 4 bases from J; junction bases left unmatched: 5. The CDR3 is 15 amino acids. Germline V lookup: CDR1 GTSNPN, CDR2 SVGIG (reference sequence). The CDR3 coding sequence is TGTGCCTGGAGTGTAGCGGGAGGGCCTGGAGAGACCCAGTACTTC. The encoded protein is CAWSVAGGPGETQYF. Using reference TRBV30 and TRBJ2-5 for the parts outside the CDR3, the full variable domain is SQTIHQWPATLVQPVGSPLSLECTVEGTSNPNLYWYRQAAGRGLQLLFYSVGIGQISSEVPQNLSASRPQDRQFILSSKKLLLSDSGFYLCAWSVAGGPGETQYFGPGTRLLVL.